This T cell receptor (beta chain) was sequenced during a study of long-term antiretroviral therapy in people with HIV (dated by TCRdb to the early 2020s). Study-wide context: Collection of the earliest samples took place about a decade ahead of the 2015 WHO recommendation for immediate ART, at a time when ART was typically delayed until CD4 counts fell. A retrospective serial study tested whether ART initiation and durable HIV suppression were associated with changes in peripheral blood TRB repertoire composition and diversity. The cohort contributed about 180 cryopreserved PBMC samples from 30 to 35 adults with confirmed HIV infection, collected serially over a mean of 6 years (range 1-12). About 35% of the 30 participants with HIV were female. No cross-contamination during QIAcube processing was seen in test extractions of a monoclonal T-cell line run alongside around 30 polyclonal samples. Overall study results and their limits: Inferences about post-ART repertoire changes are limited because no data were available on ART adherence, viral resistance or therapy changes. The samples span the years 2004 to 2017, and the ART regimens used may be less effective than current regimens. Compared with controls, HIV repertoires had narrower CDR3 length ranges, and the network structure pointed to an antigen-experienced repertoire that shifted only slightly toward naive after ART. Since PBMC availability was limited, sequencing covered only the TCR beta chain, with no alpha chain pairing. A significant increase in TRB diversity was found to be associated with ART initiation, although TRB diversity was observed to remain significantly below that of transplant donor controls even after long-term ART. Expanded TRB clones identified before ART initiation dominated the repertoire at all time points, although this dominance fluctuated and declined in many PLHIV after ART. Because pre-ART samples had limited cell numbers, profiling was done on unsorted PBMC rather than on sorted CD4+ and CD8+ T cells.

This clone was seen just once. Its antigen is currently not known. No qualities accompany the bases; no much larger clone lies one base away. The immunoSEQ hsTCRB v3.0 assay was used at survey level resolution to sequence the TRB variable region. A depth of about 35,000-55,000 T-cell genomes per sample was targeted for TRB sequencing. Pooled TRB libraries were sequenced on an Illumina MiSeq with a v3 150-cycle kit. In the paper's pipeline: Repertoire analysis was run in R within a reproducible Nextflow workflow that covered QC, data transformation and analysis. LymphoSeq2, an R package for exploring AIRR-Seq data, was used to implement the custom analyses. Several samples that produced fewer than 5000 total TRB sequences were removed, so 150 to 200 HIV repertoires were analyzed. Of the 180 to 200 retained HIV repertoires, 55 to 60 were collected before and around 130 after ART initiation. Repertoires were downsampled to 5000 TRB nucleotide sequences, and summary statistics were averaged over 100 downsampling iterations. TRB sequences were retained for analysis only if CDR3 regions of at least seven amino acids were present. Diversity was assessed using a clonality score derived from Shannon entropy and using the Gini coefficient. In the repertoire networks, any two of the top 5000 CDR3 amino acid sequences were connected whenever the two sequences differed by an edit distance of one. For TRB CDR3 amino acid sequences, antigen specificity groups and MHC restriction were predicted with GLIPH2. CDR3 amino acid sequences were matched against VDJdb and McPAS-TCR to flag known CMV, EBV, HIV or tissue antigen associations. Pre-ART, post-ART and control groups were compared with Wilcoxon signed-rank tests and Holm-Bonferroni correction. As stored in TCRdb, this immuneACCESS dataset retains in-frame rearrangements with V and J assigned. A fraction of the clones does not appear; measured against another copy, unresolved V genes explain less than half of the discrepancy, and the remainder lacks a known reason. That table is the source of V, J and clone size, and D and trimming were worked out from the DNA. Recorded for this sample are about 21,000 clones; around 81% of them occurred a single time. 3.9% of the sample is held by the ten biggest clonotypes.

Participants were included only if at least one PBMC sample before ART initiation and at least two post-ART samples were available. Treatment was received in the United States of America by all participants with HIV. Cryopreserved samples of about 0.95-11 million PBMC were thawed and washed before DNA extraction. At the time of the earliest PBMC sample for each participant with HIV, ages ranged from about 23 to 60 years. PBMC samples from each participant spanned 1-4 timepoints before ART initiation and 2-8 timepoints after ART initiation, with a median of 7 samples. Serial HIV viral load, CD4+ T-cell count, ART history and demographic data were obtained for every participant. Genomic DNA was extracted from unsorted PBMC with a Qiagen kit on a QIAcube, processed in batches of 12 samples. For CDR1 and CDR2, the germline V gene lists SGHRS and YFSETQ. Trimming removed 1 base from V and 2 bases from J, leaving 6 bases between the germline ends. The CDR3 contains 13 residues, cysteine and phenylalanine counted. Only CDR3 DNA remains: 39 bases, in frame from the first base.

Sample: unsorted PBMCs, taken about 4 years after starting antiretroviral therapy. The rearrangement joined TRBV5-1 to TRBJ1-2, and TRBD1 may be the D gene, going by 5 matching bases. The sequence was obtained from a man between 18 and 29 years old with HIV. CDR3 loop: CASSLHRNYGYTF. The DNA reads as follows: TGCGCCAGCAGCTTGCACAGGAACTATGGCTACACCTTC.